One sample yielded the 4 T cell receptor beta chains listed below, sequenced in a study of graft-versus-host responses after intestinal transplantation. Repertoires were generated with immunoSEQ multiplex PCR, while TCRdb's copy carries only in-frame clones and drops some. This sample yields 90,000 to 100,000 clones, of which more than 75% are seen a single time; 1.4% to 1.5% belongs to the top ten. Here the sequenced sample was PBMCs, taken 255 days after intestinal transplant. These receptors were obtained from a human patient who received an intestinal transplant, so some T cells may come from the graft donor.

This sequence joins TRBV5-8 and TRBJ2-1; 10 bases match TRBD2. The CDR3 extends over 18 amino acids. Germline CDR1 reads SGHTS; CDR2 reads YDEGEE. The V and J ends lost 3 bases and 3 bases, in that order; junction bases with no gene match: 12. The CDR3 region is CASSSASGGSPLYNEQFF. The CDR3 region has the DNA TGTGCCAGCAGCTCGGCTAGCGGGGGTTCCCCCCTCTACAATGAGCAGTTCTTC.

V gene TRBV5-1 combines with J gene TRBJ2-3; the match to TRBD1 covers 7 bases. With V trimmed by 2 bases and J by 0 bases, 3 bases remained unmatched. The CDR3 consists of 15 residues. Germline CDR1 is SGHRS and CDR2 is YFSETQ. The CDR3 DNA follows: TGCGCCAGCAGCTTACGGGACAGTAGCACAGATACGCAGTATTTT. This sequence encodes CASSLRDSSTDTQYF.

The chain combines TRBV7-3 with TRBJ1-1, with 7 positions matching TRBD1. This CDR3 comprises 13 residues. V dropped 4 bases and J dropped 4; count of bases not matched to a gene: 3. From germline, CDR1 is SGHTA and CDR2 FQGTGA. The CDR3 region is CASSSSGGTEAFF. CDR3 nucleotides: TGTGCCAGCAGCTCATCAGGGGGCACTGAAGCTTTCTTT.

In this sample, this clone turned up once. J is TRBJ2-1 and V is TRBV4-2; 7 positions match TRBD2. With 0 bases clipped from V and 3 bases from J, the junction kept 2 bases outside the gene matches. The CDR3 has 15 residues. Germline V gene sequence: CDR1 LGHNA, CDR2 YNFKEQ. This CDR3 reads CASSQEGTNYNEQFF. Written as DNA, the CDR3 is TGTGCCAGCAGCCAAGAGGGGACTAACTACAATGAGCAGTTCTTC.